These 23 T cell receptor beta chains share one sample of origin, sequenced in a study of shared clonotypes between healthy human individuals. Libraries were prepared by immunoSEQ multiplex PCR; TCRdb keeps only in-frame clonotypes and omits some of them. The data contain 600,000 to 750,000 clones, 90% of them singletons. The sequenced material came from memory CD8+ T cells from PBMCs. Subset indicated: CD45RO+ cells pooled with CCR7-negative TemRA cells. These receptors came from a man aged 18 to 29 in good health. Some clones in this sample may be carry-over from other donors' samples.

The chain recombines TRBV6-1 with TRBJ1-5; D is uncertain. V was trimmed by 3 bases and J by 10 bases, leaving 10 bases between them. CDR1 and CDR2 from the germline V gene are MNHNS and SASEGT. This CDR3 has 12 residues. CDR3 sequence (DNA): TGTGCCAGCAGTGATAGAGGGAATCCCCAGCATTTT. Translated, it gives CASSDRGNPQHF.

The gene calls are TRBV11-2 and TRBJ2-7, with a tentative D call TRBD1 (5 bases). From germline, CDR1 is SGHAT and CDR2 FQNNGV. Trimming took 1 base from V and 7 from J, leaving 11 bases between them. The CDR3 spans 13 residues. CDR3 bases: TGTGCCAGCAGCTTAGGGGGCTTGGGGGAGCAGTACTTC. Residues: CASSLGGLGEQYF.

This chain links TRBV4-2 with TRBJ1-2; D unclear. Trimming stripped 2 bases from V and 2 bases from J, with 15 bases between. The CDR3 is 16 amino acids. Germline CDR1 and CDR2: LGHNA and YNFKEQ. The CDR3 sequence: CASSQPESWENYGYTF. In DNA, the CDR3 is TGTGCCAGCAGCCAACCCGAATCTTGGGAGAACTATGGCTACACCTTC.

The rearrangement links TRBV5-6 to TRBJ1-3, with D unclear. Germline loops: CDR1 SGHDT, CDR2 YYEEEE. The germline V and J ends were trimmed by 1 base and 0 bases, with 14 bases remaining between them. There are 17 residues in the CDR3. The CDR3 region is CASSLYVPALSGNTIYF. CDR3 in DNA: TGTGCCAGCAGCTTGTATGTCCCGGCACTCTCTGGAAACACCATATATTTT.

This chain joins TRBV7-9 and TRBJ1-2; no reliable D call. V was clipped by 1 base and J by 2 bases, with 8 bases between them. Germline V CDR1 and CDR2: SEHNR, FQNEAQ (reference sequence). The CDR3 sequence is 14 residues long. The CDR3 loop reads CASSLGPLNYGYTF. The CDR3 DNA follows: TGTGCCAGCAGCTTAGGCCCCCTCAACTATGGCTACACCTTC.

This clone was detected once. V gene TRBV29-1 combines with J gene TRBJ2-5; 7 bases line up with TRBD1. J was trimmed by 5 bases and V by 7 bases; bases with no gene match: 13. This CDR3 has 14 residues. Germline V gene lookup returns CDR1 SQVTM and CDR2 ANQGSEA. As DNA, the CDR3 is TGCAGCGCATCCGACAGGGTTGATCTGGAGACCCAGTACTTC. The encoded protein is CSASDRVDLETQYF.

The chain links TRBV7-9 to TRBJ1-4; a possible D gene is TRBD1 (5 bases). V lost 5 bases, J lost 0 bases, and 10 bases lay in between. The CDR3 contains 15 residues. Looked up from germline, CDR1 is SEHNR and CDR2 is FQNEAQ (reference sequence). CDR3 region: CASSRDSATNEKLFF. DNA for the CDR3: TGTGCCAGCAGCCGCGACAGTGCAACTAATGAAAAACTGTTTTTT.

The chain combines TRBV18 with TRBJ1-1, with D tentatively TRBD1 (6 bases). The CDR3 contains 16 residues. Germline V gene lookup returns CDR1 KGHSH and CDR2 LQKENI. Trimming stripped 3 bases from V and 0 bases from J, with 14 bases between. The CDR3 loop reads CASSPEGETLNTEAFF. CDR3 coding DNA: TGTGCCAGCTCACCGGAGGGGGAGACCTTGAACACTGAAGCTTTCTTT.

This clone was seen a handful of times. The rearrangement joins TRBV30 to TRBJ1-2; D possibly corresponds to TRBD1 (5 bases). This CDR3 spans 14 amino acids. Germline assignment: CDR1 GTSNPN and CDR2 SVGIG (reference sequence). The CDR3 reads CVIERGGSNYGYTF. In nucleotides, the CDR3 is TGTGTCATAGAACGGGGCGGTTCTAACTATGGCTACACCTTC.

The CDR3 DNA is TGTGCCAGCGGGCCCTCTACGCAGTATTTT. This codes for CASGPSTQYF. The J gene is TRBJ2-3, the V gene TRBV28; no definite D call. V dropped 8 bases and J dropped 8 bases, with 8 bases sitting between them. Looked up from germline, CDR1 is MDHEN and CDR2 is SYDVKM. The CDR3 is 10 amino acids.

The chain uses TRBV4-1 and TRBJ2-7; 9 bases map to TRBD2. Germline assignment: CDR1 MGHRA and CDR2 YSYEKL. This CDR3 is built from 17 residues. With V trimmed by 3 bases and J by 2 bases, 11 bases remained unmatched. This CDR3 is CASSQRGGDWTTYEQYF. For the CDR3, the DNA is TGCGCCAGCAGCCAGCGGGGGGGGGACTGGACGACCTACGAGCAGTACTTC.

The V and J genes are TRBV7-9 and TRBJ2-2, with D perhaps matching TRBD1 (6 bases). The CDR3 has 15 amino acids. Trimming pared 7 bases from V and 4 bases from J, leaving 16 bases between. Germline V gene sequence: CDR1 SEHNR, CDR2 FQNEAQ (reference sequence). The CDR3: CASTPTLDSTGELFF. For the CDR3, the DNA is TGTGCCAGCACCCCCACCCTGGACAGCACCGGGGAGCTGTTTTTT.

This chain links TRBV4-3 with TRBJ2-7; a possible D gene is TRBD2 (6 bases). The CDR3 loop spans 15 amino acids. Germline V gives CDR1 LGHNA, CDR2 YSLEER. V was clipped by 0 bases and J by 2 bases, with 11 bases between them. The CDR3 here is CASSQDRRETYEQYF. The CDR3 nucleotides read TGCGCCAGCAGCCAAGATCGGCGGGAAACCTACGAGCAGTACTTC.

This sequence joins TRBV4-1 and TRBJ2-1; the match to TRBD2 covers 8 bases. CDR1 is MGHRA, CDR2 YSYEKL, per germline. The CDR3 runs to 16 residues. With V trimmed by 4 bases and J by 4 bases, 9 bases remained unmatched. The CDR3 protein is CASSRGVAGGYNEQFF. The CDR3 DNA follows: TGCGCCAGCAGCCGAGGGGTTGCGGGAGGATACAATGAGCAGTTCTTC.

V is TRBV4-3 and J is TRBJ2-7; 7 positions agree with TRBD1. CDR3 length equals 16 residues. J was trimmed by 1 base and V by 3 bases; bases with no gene match: 9. Germline lookup yields CDR1 LGHNA and CDR2 YSLEER. For the CDR3, the DNA is TGCGCCAGCAGCCAGCACCTGACAGGGCCTTCCTACGAGCAGTACTTC. Translation: CASSQHLTGPSYEQYF.

The sample holds a few counts of this clone. The chain has TRBV27 and TRBJ1-3; D remains ambiguous. Germline V lookup: CDR1 MNHEY, CDR2 SMNVEV (reference sequence). With 6 bases removed from V and 0 bases from J, the gap between germline ends came to 12 bases. This CDR3 has 15 residues. The CDR3 here is CASSSSGSSGNTIYF. CDR3 nucleotide sequence: TGTGCCAGCAGCTCGTCGGGGAGCTCTGGAAACACCATATATTTT.

The CDR3 DNA reads as TGTGCCATCAGTGAGAGTCGTACAACTTGGGTGAGTGAGCAGTTCTTC. Its protein is CAISESRTTWVSEQFF. The chain carries TRBV10-3 and TRBJ2-1; no clear D gene. The CDR3 spans 16 residues. Per germline, CDR1 ENHRY and CDR2 SYGVKD. Trimming left V 2 bases short and J 9 bases short, with 20 bases between.

This clone came up a few times. Here the CDR3 reads CSGQGNTEAFF. CDR3 DNA: TGCAGCGGACAGGGGAACACTGAAGCTTTCTTT. J is TRBJ1-1 and V is TRBV29-1, with 7 bases identical to TRBD1. This CDR3 has 11 residues. V lost 7 bases, J lost 1 base, and 0 bases stayed unmatched. Germline CDR1 reads SQVTM; CDR2 reads ANQGSEA.

The V call is TRBV19, the J call TRBJ2-1; D uncertain. This CDR3 is 15 amino acids long. Germline CDR1 and CDR2: LNHDA and SQIVND (reference sequence). V was clipped by 1 base and J by 1 base, with 8 bases between them. The DNA of the CDR3 is TGTGCCAGTAGTATAGTGACTCTTTCCTACAATGAGCAGTTCTTC. Residues: CASSIVTLSYNEQFF.

The gene calls are TRBV14 and TRBJ1-1; no clear D gene. The germline V gene has CDR1 SGHDN and CDR2 FVKESK. Trimming took 2 bases from V and 4 from J, leaving 14 bases between them. The CDR3 consists of 15 residues. CDR3 bases: TGTGCCAGCAGCCAATTTGGTCGGGGAACCACTGAAGCTTTCTTT. Amino acid sequence: CASSQFGRGTTEAFF.

In its sample, this clone was seen once. V and J are TRBV7-9 and TRBJ2-1; D might be TRBD1 (5 bases). CDR1 is SEHNR and CDR2 is FQNEAQ in the germline V gene (reference sequence). This CDR3 region has 15 residues. V shed 5 bases and J shed 3 bases, with 14 bases lying between them. The CDR3 reads CASSPRQTNYNEQFF. CDR3 DNA: TGTGCCAGCAGCCCCCGACAGACAAACTACAATGAGCAGTTCTTC.

The rearrangement links TRBV7-9 to TRBJ2-1, with 7 nucleotides matching TRBD2. The CDR3 has 15 amino acids. The germline V gene encodes CDR1 SEHNR and CDR2 FQNEAQ (reference sequence). V shed 4 bases, J shed 8 bases, and the junction held 11 bases outside the gene matches. The CDR3 region is CASSSPGLSIHEQFF. CDR3 sequence (DNA): TGTGCCAGCAGCTCACCGGGACTATCTATTCATGAGCAGTTCTTC.

The chain joins TRBV5-1 to TRBJ2-7; 12 bases are a match to TRBD1. Trimming took 4 bases from V and 5 from J; bases not matched to a gene: 4. The CDR3 covers 14 residues. Germline V lookup: CDR1 SGHRS, CDR2 YFSETQ. This CDR3 reads CASSTGTGGNEQYF. DNA for the CDR3: TGCGCCAGCAGCACCGGGACAGGGGGCAACGAGCAGTACTTC.